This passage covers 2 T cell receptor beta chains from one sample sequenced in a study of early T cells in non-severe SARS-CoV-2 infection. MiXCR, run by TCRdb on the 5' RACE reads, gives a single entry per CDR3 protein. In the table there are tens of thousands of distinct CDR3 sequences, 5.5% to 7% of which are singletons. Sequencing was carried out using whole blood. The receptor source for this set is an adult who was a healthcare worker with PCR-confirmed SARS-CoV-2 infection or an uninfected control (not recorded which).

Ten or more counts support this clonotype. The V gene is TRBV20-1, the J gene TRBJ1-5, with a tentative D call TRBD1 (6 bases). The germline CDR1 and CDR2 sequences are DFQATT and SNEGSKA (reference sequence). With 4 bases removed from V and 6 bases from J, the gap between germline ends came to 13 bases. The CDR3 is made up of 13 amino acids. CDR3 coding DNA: TGCAGTGCTACAGGGGCGGAGGGTCAGCCCCAGCATTTT. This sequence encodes CSATGAEGQPQHF.

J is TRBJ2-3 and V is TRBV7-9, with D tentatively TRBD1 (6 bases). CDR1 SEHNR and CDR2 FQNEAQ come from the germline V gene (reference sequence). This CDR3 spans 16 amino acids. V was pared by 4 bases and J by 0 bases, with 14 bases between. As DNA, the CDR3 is TGTGCCAGCAGCTCAGCACAGGGCGTCAGCACAGATACGCAGTATTTT. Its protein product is CASSSAQGVSTDTQYF.